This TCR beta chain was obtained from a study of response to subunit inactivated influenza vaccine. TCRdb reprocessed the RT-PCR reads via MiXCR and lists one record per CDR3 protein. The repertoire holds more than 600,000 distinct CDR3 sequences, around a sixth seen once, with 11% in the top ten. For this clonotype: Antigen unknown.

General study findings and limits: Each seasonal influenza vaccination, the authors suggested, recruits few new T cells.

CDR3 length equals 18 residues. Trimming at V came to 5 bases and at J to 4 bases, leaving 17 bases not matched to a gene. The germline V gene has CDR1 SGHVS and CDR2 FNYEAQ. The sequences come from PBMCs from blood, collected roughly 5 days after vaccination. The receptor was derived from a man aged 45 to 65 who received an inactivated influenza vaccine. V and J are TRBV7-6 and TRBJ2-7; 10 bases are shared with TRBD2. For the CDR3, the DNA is TGTGCCAGCAGCCCCCGGCTAGCGGGGGTCTCAAGGCCTTACGAGCAGTACTTC. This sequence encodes CASSPRLAGVSRPYEQYF.